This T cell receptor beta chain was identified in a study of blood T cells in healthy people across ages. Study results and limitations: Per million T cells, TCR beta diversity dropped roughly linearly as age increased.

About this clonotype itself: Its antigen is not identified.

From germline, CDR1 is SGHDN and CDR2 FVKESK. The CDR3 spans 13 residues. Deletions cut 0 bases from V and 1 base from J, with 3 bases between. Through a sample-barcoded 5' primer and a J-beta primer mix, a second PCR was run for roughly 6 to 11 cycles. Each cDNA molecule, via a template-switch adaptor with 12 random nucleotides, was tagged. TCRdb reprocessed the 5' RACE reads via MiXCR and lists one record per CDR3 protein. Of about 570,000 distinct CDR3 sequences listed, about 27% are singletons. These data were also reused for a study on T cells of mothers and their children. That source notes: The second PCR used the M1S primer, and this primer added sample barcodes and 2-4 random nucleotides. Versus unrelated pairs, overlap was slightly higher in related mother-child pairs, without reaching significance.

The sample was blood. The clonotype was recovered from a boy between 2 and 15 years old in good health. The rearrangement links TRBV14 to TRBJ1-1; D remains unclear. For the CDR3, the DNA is TGTGCCAGCAGCCAAGATCAGAACACTGAAGCTTTCTTT. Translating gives CASSQDQNTEAFF.